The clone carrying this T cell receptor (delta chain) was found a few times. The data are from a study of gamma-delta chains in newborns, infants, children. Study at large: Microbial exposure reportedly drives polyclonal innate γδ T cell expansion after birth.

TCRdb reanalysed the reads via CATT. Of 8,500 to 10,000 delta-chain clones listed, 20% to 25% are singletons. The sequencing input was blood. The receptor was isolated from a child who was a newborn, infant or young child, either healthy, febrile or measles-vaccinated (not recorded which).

The CDR3 nucleotides read TGTGCCTGTGACGCCGCTACTTACGGACTGGGGGACACCCGACAGATGTTTTTC. As protein: CACDAATYGLGDTRQMFF. The V and J genes are TRDV2 and TRDJ3; tentative D call: TRDD3 (5 bases). Germline CDR1 GEAIGNYY, CDR2 EKD. This CDR3 is 18 amino acids long. V was shortened by 3 bases and J by 5 bases, with 19 bases between the two germline ends.